This T cell receptor beta chain was sequenced during a study of cytomegalovirus exposure and HLA in healthy donors. The study's findings and limits: Sequencing likely produced, as an artifact, a cluster of highly shared sequence variants. Later genetic work tied a missense DCLRE1C variant to beta-chain V and J trimming.

With respect to this clone: The antigen remains undetermined.

In germline, CDR1 is SQVTM, CDR2 ANQGSEA. This CDR3 is built from 11 residues. Researchers ran the PCR with 60 Vbeta and 13 Jbeta primers. Using immunoSEQ multiplex PCR, the repertoire was profiled, and TCRdb retains in-frame clones only, with some absent. Here the sample table reports roughly 53,000 clones. Donors showed nominal health when sampled, although they likely had unrecorded immune exposures. What was sequenced was PBMCs. The origin of this receptor is a female donor in good health and CMV-seronegative. This rearrangement joins TRBV29-1 to TRBJ1-2, with D possibly being TRBD1 (6 bases). The CDR3 DNA reads as TGCAGTACAGGGAGTATGAATGGCTACACCTTC. It translates to CSTGSMNGYTF.